This T cell receptor (beta chain) appears in the sequencing data of a study of blood T cell repertoires in COVID-19. For the study at large: Both acute and convalescent COVID-19 samples were obtained from the United States, Italy and Spain.

In the source study's methods: Amplification of reference gene primers was used by the study to estimate nucleated cell counts. Some clones are missing from TCRdb's copy, which holds only in-frame ones; the method was immunoSEQ multiplex PCR. The V and J calls and clone size were taken over from that table, and D and trimming were inferred from the DNA. The table records more than 150,000 clones, roughly 80% of them present only once. V was cut by 1 base and J by 7 bases, with 5 bases left in between. CDR3 length: 11 residues. Germline V gene lookup returns CDR1 GTSNPN and CDR2 SVGIG (reference sequence).

This rearrangement joins TRBV30 to TRBJ1-3, with D unclear. This clonotype originated in a woman aged 45-65 years who had recovered from COVID-19. Source material: PBMCs or T cells enriched from blood (not recorded which). The CDR3 coding sequence is TGTGCCTGGAGTGGAGGCAACACCATATATTTT. This encodes CAWSGGNTIYF.